Listed below are T cell receptor beta chains from one sample, sequenced in a study of blood T cell repertoires in COVID-19. Profiling relied on immunoSEQ multiplex PCR, and the TCRdb table lists in-frame clones only, not all of them. The data show about 120,000 clones, 84% seen once. Sequenced: PBMCs or T cells enriched from blood (not recorded which). Receptor source: a woman in her 30s who had recovered from COVID-19. The CDR3 runs from the conserved cysteine through the conserved F or W. Each record gives: J gene, V gene, clone size, D gene, CDR3 DNA, CDR3 protein. D genes are given only for firm matches. A clone size is listed for some rows: how often the clone was seen (once, few, many), or a class if it is expanded.

>TRBJ1-1|TRBV19|.|TRBD1
TGTGCCAGTAGTACCCGGGACAGGGGTGGCACTGAAGCTTTCTTT
CASSTRDRGGTEAFF
>TRBJ2-7|TRBV5-4|.|TRBD1
TGTGCCAGCAGCTTGGCCGGGACAGGGCCGTACGAGCAGTACTTC
CASSLAGTGPYEQYF
>TRBJ2-2|TRBV25-1|.|TRBD2
TGTGCCAGCACCCCGAGTAGCGGGGGAAGGAACACCGGGGAGCTGTTTTTT
CASTPSSGGRNTGELFF
>TRBJ2-7|TRBV7-2|.|.
TGTGCCAGCAGCTTAGACATCGGGGAGCAGTACTTC
CASSLDIGEQYF
>TRBJ2-1|TRBV6-1|.|TRBD1
TGTGCCAGCAGTGAACTTTGGGGACAGGGGGACAATGAGCAGTTCTTC
CASSELWGQGDNEQFF
>TRBJ2-1|TRBV7-6|few|TRBD2
TGTGCCAGCAGCTTAGCCGGGAGCGGGAGGGCCGTTTCCTACAATGAGCAGTTCTTC
CASSLAGSGRAVSYNEQFF
>TRBJ2-7|TRBV20-1|.|TRBD2
TGCAGTGCTCGTGGACTAGCGGTTTCATACGAGCAGTACTTC
CSARGLAVSYEQYF
>TRBJ1-3|TRBV7-2|.|.
TGTGCCAGCAGTGGGAGAACCCGCTCTGGAAACACCATATATTTT
CASSGRTRSGNTIYF
>TRBJ2-5|TRBV4-3|.|.
TGCGCCAGCAGCCAGTCCACTTTAGGGGCAGCCACTTTATCCCCGAAGACCCAGTACTTC
CASSQSTLGAATLSPKTQYF
>TRBJ1-6|TRBV9|.|TRBD1
TGTGCCAGCAGCGTGACAGGGGTTTCACCCCTCCACTTT
CASSVTGVSPLHF
>TRBJ2-5|TRBV5-4|.|.
TGTGCCAGCAGCTTGAATGAGATTCTCCAAGAGACCCAGTACTTC
CASSLNEILQETQYF
>TRBJ2-4|TRBV14|.|TRBD1
TGTGCCAGCAGCGGGCAGGGGGCGCTGAGAAACATTCAGTACTTC
CASSGQGALRNIQYF
>TRBJ2-1|TRBV3-1/TRBV3-2|.|TRBD2
TGTGCCAGCAGCCAAGATAGGGCGGGAGGGGGATACAATGAGCAGTTCTTC
CASSQDRAGGGYNEQFF
>TRBJ2-1|TRBV6-2/TRBV6-3|.|TRBD2
TGTGCCAGCAGTCCCAGCGGGAGGGTCTACAATGAGCAGTTCTTC
CASSPSGRVYNEQFF
>TRBJ1-5|TRBV6-2/TRBV6-3|.|.
TGTGCCAGCAGCACCGGCGGGGGGGTGAATCAGCCCCAGCATTTT
CASSTGGGVNQPQHF
>TRBJ1-1|TRBV5-6|few|TRBD1
TGTGCCAGCAGCCCTAGGGGCAGGGGGACTGGTGAAGCTTTCTTT
CASSPRGRGTGEAFF
>TRBJ2-1|TRBV11-2|.|TRBD1
TGTGCCAGCAGCTTAATGGGACAGGGCCATGAGCAGTTCTTC
CASSLMGQGHEQFF
>TRBJ1-5|TRBV30|.|.
TGTGCCTGGAGTGTAGGGGTAGGGTTTTGGAATCAGCCCCAGCATTTT
CAWSVGVGFWNQPQHF
>TRBJ2-7|TRBV19|.|TRBD2
TGTGCCACCTCGGGACTAGCGGGAGGCGAGCAGTACTTC
CATSGLAGGEQYF
>TRBJ1-2|TRBV4-3|.|.
TGCGCCAGCAGCCAGGCCCCGGACAGAGGAGGCTACACCTTC
CASSQAPDRGGYTF
>TRBJ1-1|TRBV23-1|few|TRBD1
TGCGCCAGCAGTCAATCCCACAGGGGGCATGACGGCACTGAAGCTTTCTTT
CASSQSHRGHDGTEAFF
>TRBJ2-2|TRBV19|.|TRBD2
TGTGCCAGTAGTATGTGGGAGGGACGACTCCCCACCCCAGGGGAGCTGTTTTTT
CASSMWEGRLPTPGELFF
>TRBJ2-1|TRBV4-3|.|TRBD2
TGCGCCAGCAGCCAAGAAGGAGCGGGAGGCTACAATGAGCAGTTCTTC
CASSQEGAGGYNEQFF
>TRBJ2-7|TRBV7-2|.|TRBD2
TGTGCCAGCAGCTTAGGCAGCGGGAGGTACTCCTACGAGCAGTACTTC
CASSLGSGRYSYEQYF
>TRBJ1-3|TRBV9|.|.
TGTGCCAGCAGCTTCGAGGCAGGGAACTCTGGAAACACCATATATTTT
CASSFEAGNSGNTIYF
>TRBJ2-1|TRBV7-9|.|.
TGTGCCAGCAGAGACAGGTATCGCAATGAGCAGTTCTTC
CASRDRYRNEQFF
>TRBJ2-1|TRBV29-1|once|TRBD2
TGCAGCTTTTGGACTAGCGGGAGGGGAAATGAGCAGTTCTTC
CSFWTSGRGNEQFF
>TRBJ1-5|TRBV5-5|.|TRBD1
TGTGCCAGCAGCTTGGAAGGGACAGGGGATAATCAGCCCCAGCATTTT
CASSLEGTGDNQPQHF
>TRBJ2-7|TRBV21-1|.|.
TGTGCCAGCAGCAAAGGCACGGAGTTGGGGACAGGGGAGGCGGGAGTAGTATACGAGCAGTACTTC
CASSKGTELGTGEAGVVYEQYF
>TRBJ1-5|TRBV27|.|.
TGTGCCAGCATCTACTTCCAAGACAATCAGCCCCAGCATTTT
CASIYFQDNQPQHF
>TRBJ2-1|TRBV5-8|.|.
TGTGCCAGCAGCTTGAGACTGTACAATGAGCAGTTCTTC
CASSLRLYNEQFF
>TRBJ2-2|TRBV5-4|.|.
TGTGCCAGCAGCAGAGCAGGGTGGTCCGGGGAGCTGTTTTTT
CASSRAGWSGELFF
>TRBJ2-5|TRBV5-1|.|TRBD1
TGCGCCAGCAGCTTGGGGGACAGGGGGGACCAAGAGACCCAGTACTTC
CASSLGDRGDQETQYF